This T cell receptor beta chain was captured in a study of shared clonotypes between healthy human individuals. CD45RO-negative cells were positively selected for CCR7, leaving out terminally differentiated effector memory CD45RA+ cells. Genomic DNA from each subset was divided evenly over several immunoSEQ plates. Authors' analysis steps: Quality scores were absent from the junction-only immunoSEQ sequences, so filtering differed. The assay was immunoSEQ multiplex PCR, and TCRdb's table has in-frame clones only and misses some. V and J calls and clone size are those listed in that table; D and trimming were worked out from the DNA. Here the sample spans hundreds of thousands of clones, roughly 96% being singletons. Germline V gene sequence: CDR1 SGHTA, CDR2 FQGNSA. V was pared by 5 bases and J by 5 bases, with 8 bases of the junction left unmatched. The CDR3 consists of 14 residues.

The sequence came from a woman between 25 and 40 years old in good health. The sample was naive CD8+ T cells sorted from blood. The chain recombines TRBV7-2 with TRBJ2-5, with TRBD1 identical over 7 bases. The CDR3 sequence is CASSLPTGKETQYF. The CDR3 nucleotides are TGTGCCAGCAGCCTCCCGACAGGGAAGGAGACCCAGTACTTC.